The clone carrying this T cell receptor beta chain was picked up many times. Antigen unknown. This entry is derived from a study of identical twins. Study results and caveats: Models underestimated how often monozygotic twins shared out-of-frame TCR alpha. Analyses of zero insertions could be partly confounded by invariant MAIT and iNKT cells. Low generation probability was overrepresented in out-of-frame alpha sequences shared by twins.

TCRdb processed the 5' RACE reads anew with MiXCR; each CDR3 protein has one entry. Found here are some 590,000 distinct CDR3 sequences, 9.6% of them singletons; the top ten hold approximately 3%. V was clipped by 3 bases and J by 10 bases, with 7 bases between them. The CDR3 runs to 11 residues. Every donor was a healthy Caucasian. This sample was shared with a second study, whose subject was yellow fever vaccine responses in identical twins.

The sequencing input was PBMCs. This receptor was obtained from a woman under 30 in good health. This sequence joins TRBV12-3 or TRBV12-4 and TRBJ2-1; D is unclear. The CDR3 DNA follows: TGTGCCAGCAGTTTCACTCTGGAGCAGTTCTTC. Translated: CASSFTLEQFF.